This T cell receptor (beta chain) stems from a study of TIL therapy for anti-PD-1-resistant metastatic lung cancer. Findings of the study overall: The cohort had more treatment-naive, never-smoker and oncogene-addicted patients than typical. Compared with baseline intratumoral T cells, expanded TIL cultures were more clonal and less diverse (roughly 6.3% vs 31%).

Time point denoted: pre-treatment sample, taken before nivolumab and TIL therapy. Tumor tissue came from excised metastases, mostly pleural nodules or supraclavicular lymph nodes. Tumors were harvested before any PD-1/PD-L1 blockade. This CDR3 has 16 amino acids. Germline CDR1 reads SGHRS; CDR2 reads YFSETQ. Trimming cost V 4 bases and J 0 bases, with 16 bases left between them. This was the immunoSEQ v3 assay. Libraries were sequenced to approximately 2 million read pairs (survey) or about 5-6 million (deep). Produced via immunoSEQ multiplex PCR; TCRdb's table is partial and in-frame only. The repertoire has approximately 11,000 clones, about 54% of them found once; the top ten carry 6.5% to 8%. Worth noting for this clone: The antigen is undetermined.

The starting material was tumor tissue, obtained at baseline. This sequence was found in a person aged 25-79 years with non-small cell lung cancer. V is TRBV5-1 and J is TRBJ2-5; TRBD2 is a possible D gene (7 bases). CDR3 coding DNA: TGCGCCAGCAGCCTGGGAGGGACACCAAACCAAGAGACCCAGTACTTC. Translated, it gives CASSLGGTPNQETQYF.